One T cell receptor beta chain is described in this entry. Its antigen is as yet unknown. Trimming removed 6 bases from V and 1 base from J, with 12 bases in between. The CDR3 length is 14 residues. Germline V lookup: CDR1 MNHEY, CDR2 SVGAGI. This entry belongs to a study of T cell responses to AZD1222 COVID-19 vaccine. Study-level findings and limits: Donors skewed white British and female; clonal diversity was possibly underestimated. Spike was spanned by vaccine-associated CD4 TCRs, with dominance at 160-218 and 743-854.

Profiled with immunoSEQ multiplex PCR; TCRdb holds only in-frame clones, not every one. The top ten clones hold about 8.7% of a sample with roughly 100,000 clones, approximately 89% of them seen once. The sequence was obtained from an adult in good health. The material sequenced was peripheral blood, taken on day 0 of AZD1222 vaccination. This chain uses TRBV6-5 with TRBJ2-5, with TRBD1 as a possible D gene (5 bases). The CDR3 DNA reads TGTGCCAGCAGCACCGACAGCTTCCAAGAGACCCAGTACTTC. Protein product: CASSTDSFQETQYF.